The 5 T cell receptor beta chains reported below all come from one sample, sequenced in a study of T cell repertoires in cytomegalovirus infection. TCRdb analysed the reads with MiXCR anew, one entry per CDR3 protein. The sample has around 350,000 distinct CDR3 sequences, roughly 18% seen once. Sequenced sample: PBMCs. Receptor source: a human donor in good health (CMV status not recorded). Some clones in this sample may be carry-over from other donors' samples.

This clonotype has a single count. A much larger clonotype is one base distant, so this may be a read error. V gene TRBV7-8 combines with J gene TRBJ2-3, with 12 bases fitting TRBD2. The V gene's germline CDR1 is SGHVS and CDR2 FQNEAQ. V shed 5 bases, J shed 9 bases, and the junction held 12 bases outside the gene matches. The CDR3 has 16 residues. The CDR3, as DNA: TGTGCCAGCAGCCTGGCCGAGACTAGCGGGAGAATGACGCAGTATTTT. Its protein product is CASSLAETSGRMTQYF.

V gene TRBV19 combines with J gene TRBJ2-1, with 7 bases that match TRBD2. V shed 3 bases and J 4 bases; nucleotides not matched to a gene: 6. From germline, CDR1 is LNHDA and CDR2 SQIVND (reference sequence). The CDR3 is made up of 15 amino acids. The CDR3 loop reads CASSMGGRVYNEQFF. The CDR3 DNA reads TGTGCCAGTAGTATGGGCGGGAGAGTGTACAATGAGCAGTTCTTC.

This clonotype showed up many times. The chain employs TRBV4-1 and TRBJ2-3; no reliable D call. The germline V gene has CDR1 MGHRA and CDR2 YSYEKL. The CDR3 spans 16 residues. Trimming took 0 bases from V and 0 from J, leaving 10 bases between them. The chain's CDR3 is CASSQDRTASTDTQYF. The CDR3 DNA reads as TGCGCCAGCAGCCAAGATCGCACAGCGAGCACAGATACGCAGTATTTT.

This clonotype has at least ten counts. This chain joins TRBV12-3 or TRBV12-4 and TRBJ1-5; 10 bases are shared with TRBD1. This CDR3 has 15 amino acids. Unmatched junction bases numbered 4, after V lost 5 bases and J lost 3 bases. This CDR3 is CASSPGQGDNQPQHF. The CDR3 DNA reads TGTGCCAGCAGTCCCGGACAGGGGGACAATCAGCCCCAGCATTTT.

This chain connects TRBV7-9 to TRBJ2-1; TRBD2 agrees at 7 bases. V shed 5 bases, J shed 9 bases, and the junction held 16 bases outside the gene matches. Germline-derived CDR1 and CDR2 are SEHNR and FQNEAQ (reference sequence). CDR3 length: 16 residues. This chain's CDR3 is CASSPSGTGGNSEQFF. CDR3 DNA sequence: TGTGCCAGCAGCCCCTCAGGGACGGGAGGAAACAGTGAGCAGTTCTTC.